One T cell receptor (beta chain) is described in this entry. Antigen: not known. This record belongs to a study of blood T cells in healthy people across ages. The ends were cut back, 3 bases at V and 4 bases at J, with 6 bases in the middle. CDR3 length: 12 residues. CDR1 and CDR2 (germline): LGHNA, YNFKEQ. Sample-barcoded 5' priming and a J-beta primer mix drove a second PCR of about 6 to 12 cycles. TCRdb ran MiXCR on the 5' RACE reads and lists one entry per CDR3 protein. The sample holds approximately 830,000 distinct CDR3 sequences, 60% to 80% seen once. Notes on the study in general: Naive T cell percentage and TCR beta diversity correlated strongly. Compared with aged donors, long-lived donors showed fewer expanded clones, suggesting selection. Per-million-T-cell TCR beta diversity fell roughly linearly with age.

The V call is TRBV4-2, the J call TRBJ1-1; D gene ambiguous. This TCR came from a man between 25 and 39 years old in good health. The specimen sequenced was blood. CDR3 region: CASSQTSTEAFF. CDR3 nucleotide sequence: TGTGCCAGCAGCCAGACGAGCACTGAAGCTTTCTTT.